This paragraph reports one TCR beta chain. The antigen is unknown. Trimming left V 6 bases short and J 0 bases short, with 6 bases between. This CDR3 is built from 12 residues. Germline CDR1 reads SGHNT; CDR2 reads YENEEA. Measured with immunoSEQ multiplex PCR; TCRdb has only the in-frame clones, and not every one. The table has tens of thousands of clones, 88% seen once; the top ten hold 25%. The record originates from a study of OX40 agonist ivuxolimab in advanced cancers. Study as a whole: Each dose-escalation patient presented with hepatocellular carcinoma, melanoma, renal cell or head and neck cancer. General study results and limits: CD4+ and CD8+ T cells in blood underwent clonal expansion by week 6 at 0.1 to 3.0 mg/kg. Researchers did not determine the expanded peripheral T cells' antigen specificity.

This clonotype originated in an adult with an advanced solid tumor such as melanoma, head and neck, liver or kidney cancer. The sample in question was CD4+ or CD8+ T cells sorted from blood, obtained in a trial of the OX40 agonist ivuxolimab. The chain has TRBV11-3 and TRBJ2-7; D unclear. The CDR3 DNA sequence: TGTGCCAGCAGTTGGAGCTCCTACGAGCAGTACTTC. Translation: CASSWSSYEQYF. The whole variable domain, remainder taken from reference TRBV11-3 and TRBJ2-7, is EAGVVQSPRYKIIEKKQPVAFWCNPISGHNTLYWYLQNLGQGPELLIRYENEEAVDDSQLPKDRFSAERLKGVDSTLKIQPAELGDSAVYLCASSWSSYEQYFGPGTRLTVT.